This T cell receptor beta chain was sequenced during a study of blood T cell repertoires in COVID-19. Looking at the study overall: Collection of acute and convalescent COVID-19 samples took place in the United States, Italy and Spain. T cells, B-cell-depleted T cells, or PBMCs supplied cDNA or gDNA.

Germline CDR1 MNHNY, CDR2 SVGAGI (reference sequence). V was clipped by 5 bases and J by 7 bases; unmatched bases: 7. This CDR3 spans 14 amino acids. In the original processing: By means of reference gene primer amplification, nucleated cell counts were estimated. The method was immunoSEQ multiplex PCR; TCRdb's version includes in-frame clones alone and lacks a portion of them. The V and J calls and the clone size are those of that table, but D and trimming were determined from the DNA. Of fewer than 35,000 clones listed, about 89% are singletons. This chain uses TRBV6-6 with TRBJ2-1; 8 bases agree with TRBD1. Sequencing was done on a sample of peripheral blood. The clonotype was recovered from a man in his sixties or seventies with active COVID-19. The CDR3 loop is CASSTRTGLNEQFF. The DNA of the CDR3 is TGTGCCAGCAGTACGAGGACAGGGTTGAATGAGCAGTTCTTC.